This note documents a single TCR beta chain sequence. Its antigen is not identified. Other DNA sequences within the sample encode an identical CDR3. The data were taken from a study of cytomegalovirus exposure and HLA in healthy donors. Turning to the study itself: Among 350 to 500 genotyped donors, more than 65% fell in the Caucasian-associated ancestry cluster.

From germline, CDR1 is MNHNS and CDR2 SASEGT. This CDR3 comprises 15 residues. V lost 4 bases to trimming and J lost 4 bases; unmatched junction nucleotides: 6. Study-level findings and limits: Several of the most significant clusters appeared, in a later analysis, to be linked to common viral pathogens. Cytomegalovirus-associated status was assigned to some 180 TCR beta chains.

PCR was performed using 60 Vbeta and 13 Jbeta primers. Method: immunoSEQ multiplex PCR; TCRdb's copy keeps in-frame clones and lacks some. Of about 60,000 clones in the sample, around 87% were seen once. This sequence was found in a man in his late teens or twenties in good health and CMV-seronegative. Sequencing was carried out using PBMCs. V is TRBV6-1 and J is TRBJ1-1, with TRBD1 identical over 10 bases. CDR3 DNA sequence: TGTGCCAGCAGTGGGGGACAGGGGAGGTCCACTGAAGCTTTCTTT. This gives the protein CASSGGQGRSTEAFF.